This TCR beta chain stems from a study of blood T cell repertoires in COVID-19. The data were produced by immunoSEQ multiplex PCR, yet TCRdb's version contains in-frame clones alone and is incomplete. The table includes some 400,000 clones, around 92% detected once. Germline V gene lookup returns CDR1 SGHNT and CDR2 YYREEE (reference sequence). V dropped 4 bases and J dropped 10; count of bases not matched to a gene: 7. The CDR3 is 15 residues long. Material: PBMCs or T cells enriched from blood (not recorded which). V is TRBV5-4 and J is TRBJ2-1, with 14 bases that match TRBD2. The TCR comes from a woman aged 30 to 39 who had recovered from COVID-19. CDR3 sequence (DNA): TGTGCCAGCAGCCCAGGGACTAGCGGGGGTCGGGAGCAGTTCTTC. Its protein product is CASSPGTSGGREQFF. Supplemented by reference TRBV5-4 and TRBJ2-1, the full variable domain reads ETGVTQSPTHLIKTRGQQVTLRCSSQSGHNTVSWYQQALGQGPQFIFQYYREEENGRGNFPPRFSGLQFPNYSSELNVNALELDDSALYLCASSPGTSGGREQFFGPGTRLTVL.